Shown below are 19 T cell receptor beta chains from a single sample sequenced in a study of shared clonotypes between healthy human individuals. Profiling relied on immunoSEQ multiplex PCR, and the TCRdb table lists in-frame clones only, not all of them. The data contain some 500,000 clones, more than 70% of them singletons. Sequenced input: PBMCs. The receptor source for this set is a woman aged 40 to 55 in good health. Some clones in this sample may be carry-over from other donors' samples.

The chain joins TRBV5-1 to TRBJ2-5; TRBD2 agrees at 8 bases. The trim removed 5 bases at V and 5 bases at J, leaving 14 bases unmatched. Germline CDR1 and CDR2: SGHRS and YFSETQ. This CDR3 is 16 amino acids long. The CDR3 sequence: CASSRTGTRGVETQYF. Written as DNA, the CDR3 is TGCGCCAGCAGTCGGACCGGGACTAGGGGGGTGGAGACCCAGTACTTC.

DNA of the CDR3: TGTGCCACCAGGGACAGGGGACGGCATGAGCAGTTCTTC. Translating gives CATRDRGRHEQFF. V gene TRBV15 combines with J gene TRBJ2-1, with 9 bases aligning to TRBD1. V was pared by 6 bases and J by 8 bases, with 5 bases of the junction left unmatched. The V gene's germline CDR1 is LNHNV and CDR2 YYDKDF (reference sequence). The CDR3 consists of 13 residues.

The chain uses TRBV18 and TRBJ2-1; 7 bases fit TRBD1. Germline V gives CDR1 KGHSH, CDR2 LQKENI. This CDR3 contains 14 residues. The V segment lost 3 bases and the J segment 3 bases; nucleotides outside the gene matches: 2. The chain's CDR3 is CASSPGTVYNEQFF. The DNA of the CDR3 is TGTGCCAGCTCACCCGGGACAGTCTACAATGAGCAGTTCTTC.

V and J are TRBV30 and TRBJ2-5; D remains ambiguous. Looked up from germline, CDR1 is GTSNPN and CDR2 is SVGIG (reference sequence). V was pared by 0 bases and J by 1 base, with 6 bases between. The CDR3 totals 13 residues. CDR3 DNA sequence: TGTGCCTGGAGTGTACGCAGCCAAGAGACCCAGTACTTC. As protein: CAWSVRSQETQYF.

A remark on this clone: Different DNA sequences within this sample yield the same CDR3. The gene calls are TRBV5-5 and TRBJ2-3; the D is unclear. The CDR3 extends over 15 amino acids. Deletions cut 0 bases from V and 5 bases from J, with 13 bases between. The germline gives CDR1 SGHKS, CDR2 YYEKEE (reference sequence). The CDR3 DNA reads TGTGCCAGCAGCTTGGGGCAGGTTGGTGGAGATACGCAGTATTTT. It codes for CASSLGQVGGDTQYF. Using reference TRBV5-5 and TRBJ2-3 for the parts outside the CDR3, the full variable domain is DAGVTQSPTHLIKTRGQQVTLRCSPISGHKSVSWYQQVLGQGPQFIFQYYEKEERGRGNFPDRFSARQFPNYSSELNVNALLLGDSALYLCASSLGQVGGDTQYFGPGTRLTVL.

This chain joins TRBV6-5 and TRBJ2-2; the D gene is possibly TRBD1 (5 bases). CDR1 MNHEY and CDR2 SVGAGI come from the germline V gene. V was shortened by 0 bases and J by 5 bases, with 13 bases between the two germline ends. The CDR3 is 16 residues long. The CDR3 DNA sequence: TGTGCCAGCAGTTACTCGATAATGCGGACAACCGGGGAGCTGTTTTTT. Its protein product is CASSYSIMRTTGELFF.

The chain employs TRBV6-5 and TRBJ2-7; 7 bases align to TRBD1. This CDR3 is built from 14 residues. V dropped 2 bases and J dropped 3; count of bases not matched to a gene: 4. Per the germline V gene, CDR1 is MNHEY and CDR2 is SVGAGI. As DNA, the CDR3 is TGTGCCAGCAGTTACGCAAACAGGGGCTACGAGCAGTACTTC. This translates into CASSYANRGYEQYF.

V and J are TRBV7-9 and TRBJ2-3; perhaps D is TRBD1 or TRBD2 (5 bases each). There are 15 residues in the CDR3. Trimming cost V 1 base and J 5 bases, with 13 bases left between them. Germline CDR1 SEHNR, CDR2 FQNEAQ (reference sequence). CDR3 in amino acids: CASSLEGRPVDTQYF. The CDR3 bases are TGTGCCAGCAGCTTAGAGGGACGACCAGTAGATACGCAGTATTTT. Together with reference TRBV7-9 and TRBJ2-3, the CDR3 gives the full variable domain: DTGVSQNPRHKITKRGQNVTFRCDPISEHNRLYWYRQTLGQGPEFLTYFQNEAQLEKSRLLSDRFSAERPKGSFSTLEIQRTEQGDSAMYLCASSLEGRPVDTQYFGPGTRLTVL.

The V and J genes are TRBV7-8 and TRBJ2-2; no reliable D call. The CDR3 contains 13 residues. The V end was cut by 2 bases, the J end by 6 bases, with 7 bases between. Germline V gives CDR1 SGHVS, CDR2 FQNEAQ. In nucleotides, the CDR3 is TGTGCCAGCAGCTTAAGGCCTCCCGGGGAGCTGTTTTTT. It codes for CASSLRPPGELFF.

The chain recombines TRBV11-1 with TRBJ2-1; unclear D gene. The ends were cut back, 1 base at V and 0 bases at J, with 10 bases in the middle. CDR1 and CDR2 (germline): SGHAT, FQDESV (reference sequence). This CDR3 region has 16 residues. CDR3 sequence reads: CASSLGVAISYNEQFF. In DNA, the CDR3 is TGTGCCAGCAGCTTAGGGGTGGCTATCTCCTACAATGAGCAGTTCTTC.

V and J are TRBV2 and TRBJ1-1; D is undetermined. CDR1 is SNHLY and CDR2 is FYNNEI in the germline V gene. V was trimmed by 7 bases and J by 3 bases, leaving 6 bases between them. The CDR3 loop spans 11 amino acids. The CDR3 nucleotides are TGTGCCAGCAAAAGGGACACTGAAGCTTTCTTT. Translation: CASKRDTEAFF. The full variable domain, with the rest looked up from reference TRBV2 and TRBJ1-1, is EPEVTQTPSHQVTQMGQEVILRCVPISNHLYFYWYRQILGQKVEFLVSFYNNEISEKSEIFDDQFSVERPDGSNFTLKIRSTKLEDSAMYFCASKRDTEAFFGQGTRLTVV.

This chain links TRBV27 with TRBJ2-7; 14 nucleotides line up with TRBD2. Germline assignment: CDR1 MNHEY and CDR2 SMNVEV (reference sequence). CDR3 length: 18 residues. The ends lost 8 bases at V and 0 bases at J; junction bases unmatched: 12. CDR3 in DNA: TGTGCCAGCCGACGACTAGCGGGAGGGTCGCCCAACTCCTACGAGCAGTACTTC. Translation: CASRRLAGGSPNSYEQYF.

The chain is built from TRBV29-1 and TRBJ2-7; D possibly corresponds to TRBD1 (7 bases). V was pared by 6 bases and J by 7 bases, with 13 bases between. The CDR3 is 11 amino acids. Germline CDR1 and CDR2: SQVTM and ANQGSEA. CDR3 nucleotide sequence: TGCAGCGTCGGGACAGCGGGTGAGCAGTACTTC. Translated, it gives CSVGTAGEQYF.

As concerns this clone: The likely explanation is a read error, given a far larger clone one base away. CDR3 nucleotide sequence: TGTGCAAATCGCTTAGGGAGGGACAACGGAGTGCAGTTCTTC. Translated, it gives CANRLGRDNGVQFF. This sequence joins TRBV12-2 and TRBJ2-1. TRBV12-2 is an annotated pseudogene. The CDR3 runs to 14 residues.

J is TRBJ2-7 and V is TRBV28; possibly TRBD2 for D (6 bases). Trimming took 3 bases from V and 7 from J, leaving 16 bases between them. This CDR3 contains 14 residues. Germline V gene lookup returns CDR1 MDHEN and CDR2 SYDVKM. In nucleotides, the CDR3 is TGTGCCAGCAGTTTTTGGCGGGGCCTGGAGGAGCAGTACTTC. Amino acids: CASSFWRGLEEQYF.

This sequence joins TRBV27 and TRBJ2-1; D unresolved. The V gene's germline CDR1 is MNHEY and CDR2 SMNVEV (reference sequence). V was clipped by 2 bases and J by 5 bases, with 13 bases between them. This CDR3 is 15 amino acids long. CDR3: CASSLQGRLHNEQFF. CDR3 nucleotides: TGTGCCAGCAGTTTACAAGGTCGGCTCCACAATGAGCAGTTCTTC.

The chain uses TRBV28 and TRBJ2-7; D is uncertain. Trimming took 6 bases from V and 0 from J, leaving 18 bases between them. Germline V gene lookup returns CDR1 MDHEN and CDR2 SYDVKM. This CDR3 spans 16 amino acids. The CDR3 DNA sequence: TGTGCCAGCAGGGGGTTCGGGCTTCTACCCTCCTACGAGCAGTACTTC. Residues: CASRGFGLLPSYEQYF.

The V gene is TRBV30, the J gene TRBJ2-5; TRBD1 or TRBD2 may be the D gene (5 bases each). Trimming removed 1 base from V and 7 bases from J, with 16 bases in between. Germline loops: CDR1 GTSNPN, CDR2 SVGIG (reference sequence). This CDR3 is 14 amino acids long. The CDR3 spells CAWSGDGLAVTQYF. The CDR3 nucleotides read TGTGCCTGGAGTGGGGACGGGCTAGCCGTGACCCAGTACTTC.

J is TRBJ2-7 and V is TRBV7-9, with 9 nucleotides matching TRBD1. Looked up from germline, CDR1 is SEHNR and CDR2 is FQNEAQ (reference sequence). J gave up 3 bases and V 0 bases, and 3 bases lay outside the gene matches. The length of the CDR3 is 15 residues. The CDR3 DNA reads TGTGCCAGCAGCTTAGCGGACAGGGGCCTCTACGAGCAGTACTTC. Protein: CASSLADRGLYEQYF.